These 10 T cell receptor beta chains were all obtained from the same sample, sequenced in a study of blood T cells in healthy people across ages. PCR was performed a second time for roughly 7 to 12 cycles using a sample-barcoded 5' primer and a J-beta primer mix. TCRdb reanalysed the 5' RACE reads using MiXCR and keeps one entry per CDR3 protein. This sample has 780,000 or so distinct CDR3 sequences, with 56% found just once. The sequenced material came from blood. These receptors were collected from a man between 35 and 55 years old in good health.

The J gene is TRBJ2-3, the V gene TRBV5-1; D is perhaps TRBD2 (5 bases). Trimming removed 5 bases from V and 2 bases from J, with 12 bases in between. The V gene's germline CDR1 is SGHRS and CDR2 YFSETQ. The CDR3 consists of 14 residues. The CDR3 DNA is TGCGCCAGCAGGAGTAGACTACTCACAGATACGCAGTATTTT. Translation gives CASRSRLLTDTQYF.

The J gene is TRBJ2-5, the V gene TRBV20-1; 8 bases line up with TRBD2. The CDR3 runs 13 residues. Germline V CDR1 and CDR2: DFQATT, SNEGSKA (reference sequence). With 5 bases clipped from V and 5 bases from J, the junction kept 7 bases outside the gene matches. CDR3 coding DNA: TGCAGTGCTCCCGGGGGGGGACTGGAGACCCAGTACTTC. It specifies CSAPGGGLETQYF.

The gene calls are TRBV28 and TRBJ1-1; 8 nucleotides align to TRBD1. CDR1 and CDR2 from the germline V gene are MDHEN and SYDVKM. This CDR3 comprises 16 residues. V shed 3 bases and J 2 bases; nucleotides not matched to a gene: 8. CDR3 nucleotides: TGTGCCAGCAGTTTTTTAGGACAGGGCGGAAACACTGAAGCTTTCTTT. This gives the protein CASSFLGQGGNTEAFF. The variable domain in full, completed from reference TRBV28 and TRBJ1-1, reads DVKVTQSSRYLVKRTGEKVFLECVQDMDHENMFWYRQDPGLGLRLIYFSYDVKMKEKGDIPEGYSVSREKKERFSLILESASTNQTSMYLCASSFLGQGGNTEAFFGQGTRLTVV.

This clonotype was counted between two and nine times. This chain joins TRBV28 and TRBJ2-5, with D uncertain. Germline CDR1 is MDHEN and CDR2 is SYDVKM. V lost 9 bases and J 0 bases, leaving 11 bases between the germline ends. CDR3 length: 13 residues. The CDR3 DNA is TGTGCCAGTACCTTCCGGGACCAAGAGACCCAGTACTTC. This gives the protein CASTFRDQETQYF.

The chain uses TRBV5-1 and TRBJ2-1; TRBD2 agrees at 7 bases. The CDR3 extends over 14 amino acids. In germline, CDR1 is SGHRS, CDR2 YFSETQ. The V segment lost 4 bases and the J segment 6 bases; nucleotides outside the gene matches: 7. CDR3 bases: TGCGCCAGCAGCAGTCAAGCGGGGACCAATGAGCAGTTCTTC. Translation gives CASSSQAGTNEQFF.

This rearrangement joins TRBV28 to TRBJ2-5, with 7 bases identical to TRBD1. Germline loops: CDR1 MDHEN, CDR2 SYDVKM. Germline trimming cut 3 bases from V and 11 bases from J; bases unmatched to any gene: 15. This CDR3 contains 15 residues. The DNA of the CDR3 is TGTGCCAGCAGTTTCTCCTCCGGGACAGACCTTGAGCAGTACTTC. It is translated as CASSFSSGTDLEQYF.

Written as DNA, the CDR3 is TGTGCCAGCAGTCTGTGGGGGCCTAGCACAGATACGCAGTATTTT. Translated, it gives CASSLWGPSTDTQYF. The chain couples TRBV12-3 or TRBV12-4 to TRBJ2-3; tentatively, D is TRBD1 (6 bases). Trimming removed 5 bases at V and 0 bases at J, with 12 bases between. CDR3 length: 15 residues.

This clonotype occurred once. Germline and junction disagree at one end, which may indicate a read error. The chain couples TRBV6-5 to TRBJ2-7; D is uncertain. CDR3 length: 14 amino acids. Germline assignment: CDR1 MNHEY and CDR2 SVGAGI. CDR3 sequence (DNA): TGTGCCAGCAGTGACTCGATTAGTAGTCACGAGCAGTACTTC. This gives the protein CASSDSISSHEQYF.

This rearrangement joins TRBV7-2 to TRBJ2-3; 14 bases align to TRBD2. V dropped 7 bases and J dropped 4; count of bases not matched to a gene: 4. The CDR3 contains 15 residues. Germline assignment: CDR1 SGHTA and CDR2 FQGNSA. CDR3 protein: CASTPGLAGADTQYF. The CDR3 coding sequence is TGTGCCAGCACTCCGGGACTAGCGGGGGCAGATACGCAGTATTTT.

The V call is TRBV7-2, the J call TRBJ2-3; D may be TRBD1 or TRBD2 (5 bases each). CDR1 SGHTA and CDR2 FQGNSA come from the germline V gene. CDR3 length: 16 amino acids. The V gene lost 1 base and the J gene lost 1 base, with 12 bases spanning the gap. The CDR3 sequence: CASSLVGRFGTDTQYF. CDR3 bases: TGTGCCAGCAGCTTAGTGGGACGGTTTGGCACAGATACGCAGTATTTT.